These 25 T cell receptor beta chains came from one sample sequenced in a study of blood T cell repertoires in COVID-19. Produced via immunoSEQ multiplex PCR; TCRdb's table is partial and in-frame only. Of around 100,000 clones detected, around 83% appear once; the ten largest clones hold 7.9%. Sequencing used peripheral blood. The receptors come from a man between 70 and 80 years old with acute or convalescent COVID-19.

The chain is built from TRBV28 and TRBJ2-1; TRBD1 matches 7 bases. The CDR3 loop spans 18 amino acids. Trimming removed 4 bases from V and 4 bases from J; junction bases left unmatched: 16. Germline loops: CDR1 MDHEN, CDR2 SYDVKM. CDR3 region: CASSSLTGRDKGYNEQFF. In DNA form, the CDR3 reads TGTGCCAGCAGTTCCTTGACAGGGCGCGATAAAGGGTACAATGAGCAGTTCTTC.

On this clone: One end of the junction does not line up with germline, which may come from a read error. V and J are TRBV29-1 and TRBJ2-1, with D unclear. The CDR3 is 11 amino acids. Germline V gene lookup returns CDR1 SQVTM and CDR2 ANQGSEA. As DNA, the CDR3 is TGCAGCGTCGAAGACCGCAATGAGCAGTTCTTC. Translation: CSVEDRNEQFF.

CDR3 nucleotide sequence: TGTGCCAGCTCCCCAAATGGACAGGGAAGAACTGAAGCTTTCTTT. Translated: CASSPNGQGRTEAFF. V is TRBV18 and J is TRBJ1-1, with 8 bases identical to TRBD1. The CDR3 contains 15 residues. V gave up 6 bases and J gave up 5 bases; unmatched junction bases: 11. CDR1 and CDR2 from the germline V gene are KGHSH and LQKENI.

This clone occurred once. The V call is TRBV12-3 or TRBV12-4, the J call TRBJ1-5; a possible D gene is TRBD1 (5 bases). Trimming left V 8 bases short and J 2 bases short, with 7 bases between. This CDR3 is built from 12 residues. The CDR3 coding sequence is TGTGCCAGCCGGGGGGGCAATCAGCCCCAGCATTTT. Translation: CASRGGNQPQHF.

The chain couples TRBV3-1 (or the pseudogene TRBV3-2) to TRBJ2-2; 7 bases agree with TRBD1. Germline V CDR1 and CDR2: LGHDT, YNNKEL (reference sequence). V gave up 6 bases and J gave up 4 bases; unmatched junction bases: 5. This CDR3 spans 14 amino acids. CDR3 in amino acids: CASSSNRGTGELFF. As DNA, the CDR3 is TGTGCCAGCAGTTCTAACAGGGGCACCGGGGAGCTGTTTTTT.

The J gene is TRBJ1-2, the V gene TRBV5-8; 9 nucleotides align to TRBD1. From germline, CDR1 is SGHTS and CDR2 YDEGEE. The V segment lost 2 bases and the J segment 8 bases; nucleotides outside the gene matches: 13. This CDR3 is built from 16 residues. The CDR3, as DNA: TGTGCCAGCAGCTTTCCTGGGACAGGGATATTAGGAGGCTACACCTTC. As protein: CASSFPGTGILGGYTF.

This clone has only one observation. V gene TRBV5-4 combines with J gene TRBJ2-1; 8 positions agree with TRBD2. The CDR3 sequence is 16 residues long. The V gene's germline CDR1 is SGHNT and CDR2 YYREEE (reference sequence). The ends lost 6 bases at V and 0 bases at J; junction bases unmatched: 8. The CDR3 reads CASNSRAGGSYNEQFF. The CDR3, as DNA: TGTGCCAGCAACTCCCGGGCGGGGGGCTCCTACAATGAGCAGTTCTTC.

As regards this clone: The sample contains more than one DNA sequence encoding this CDR3. The DNA of the CDR3 is TGCAGCGTTGTTAAATCCGGAGAGACCCAGTACTTC. It encodes CSVVKSGETQYF. The chain links TRBV29-1 to TRBJ2-5; D call uncertain. Germline V gives CDR1 SQVTM, CDR2 ANQGSEA. Trimming left V 4 bases short and J 4 bases short, with 10 bases between. This CDR3 comprises 12 residues.

The CDR3 spells CASSEGSGGHGPQHF. The CDR3 bases are TGTGCCAGCAGTGAAGGTTCGGGAGGTCACGGGCCCCAGCATTTT. The chain couples TRBV2 to TRBJ1-5; D gene uncertain. This CDR3 is 15 amino acids long. The germline CDR1 and CDR2 sequences are SNHLY and FYNNEI. Trimming left V 1 base short and J 9 bases short, with 16 bases between.

The rearrangement joins TRBV5-5 to TRBJ1-4, with 10 bases that match TRBD1. Trimming removed 4 bases from V and 6 bases from J; junction bases left unmatched: 6. The length of the CDR3 is 15 residues. In germline, CDR1 is SGHKS, CDR2 YYEKEE (reference sequence). The CDR3 DNA sequence: TGTGCCAGCAGCCGGCCCGGGACAGGGGATGAAAAACTGTTTTTT. Protein product: CASSRPGTGDEKLFF.

This chain joins TRBV28 and TRBJ2-4, with 7 bases matching TRBD1. The J segment lost 0 bases and the V segment lost 5 bases, leaving 16 bases of the junction unmatched. Germline lookup yields CDR1 MDHEN and CDR2 SYDVKM. The CDR3 consists of 19 residues. CDR3 amino acids: CASSPSGQLGLLAKNIQYF. The DNA for the CDR3 is TGTGCCAGCAGTCCGTCGGGACAGCTAGGGCTACTAGCCAAAAACATTCAGTACTTC. Filled out from reference TRBV28 and TRBJ2-4, the complete variable domain reads DVKVTQSSRYLVKRTGEKVFLECVQDMDHENMFWYRQDPGLGLRLIYFSYDVKMKEKGDIPEGYSVSREKKERFSLILESASTNQTSMYLCASSPSGQLGLLAKNIQYFGAGTRLSVL.

This chain joins TRBV6-5 and TRBJ1-5, with a possible D match to TRBD1 (6 bases). The V gene's germline CDR1 is MNHEY and CDR2 SVGAGI. The CDR3 totals 15 residues. V was cut by 6 bases and J by 7 bases, with 19 bases left in between. The CDR3 sequence is CASSRNRDGDQPQHF. DNA for the CDR3: TGTGCCAGCAGCAGAAACAGGGACGGGGACCAGCCCCAGCATTTT.

The genes are TRBV2 and TRBJ1-1, with 9 positions matching TRBD1. J lost 4 bases, V lost 6 bases, and 18 bases had no gene match. Per germline, CDR1 SNHLY and CDR2 FYNNEI. There are 18 residues in the CDR3. This chain's CDR3 is CASRKNLGQGIVSTEAFF. The CDR3 nucleotides read TGTGCCAGCAGAAAAAACCTCGGACAGGGGATAGTGAGCACTGAAGCTTTCTTT.

The J gene is TRBJ2-3, the V gene TRBV7-9, with TRBD2 as a possible D gene (6 bases). The CDR3 has 13 residues. V was clipped by 7 bases and J by 4 bases, with 12 bases between them. The germline gives CDR1 SEHNR, CDR2 FQNEAQ (reference sequence). CDR3 region: CASMRDRADTQYF. As DNA, the CDR3 is TGTGCCAGCATGCGGGACCGCGCAGATACGCAGTATTTT.

This clone was detected only a few times. The chain carries TRBV9 and TRBJ1-4; D remains unclear. Germline V lookup: CDR1 SGDLS, CDR2 YYNGEE. Trimming removed 0 bases from V and 0 bases from J, with 6 bases in between. The CDR3 spans 15 residues. CDR3 coding DNA: TGTGCCAGCAGCGTAGATGAGTCAACTAATGAAAAACTGTTTTTT. Translated, it gives CASSVDESTNEKLFF.

This clone appeared a few times. Other DNA sequences in the sample encode the same CDR3. V is TRBV5-4 and J is TRBJ1-3, with D possibly matching TRBD1 (6 bases). This CDR3 region has 16 residues. V shed 3 bases and J shed 0 bases, with 13 bases lying between them. The germline V gene encodes CDR1 SGHNT and CDR2 YYREEE (reference sequence). The CDR3 coding sequence is TGTGCCAGCAGCTCAGGACAGCCGAGCTCTGGAAACACCATATATTTT. It specifies CASSSGQPSSGNTIYF. Full variable domain (outside the CDR3, taken from reference TRBV5-4 and TRBJ1-3): ETGVTQSPTHLIKTRGQQVTLRCSSQSGHNTVSWYQQALGQGPQFIFQYYREEENGRGNFPPRFSGLQFPNYSSELNVNALELDDSALYLCASSSGQPSSGNTIYFGEGSWLTVV.

This sequence joins TRBV30 and TRBJ1-5; possibly TRBD1 for D (5 bases). V was shortened by 1 base and J by 3 bases, with 19 bases between the two germline ends. The CDR3 has 17 residues. The germline CDR1 and CDR2 sequences are GTSNPN and SVGIG (reference sequence). CDR3 loop: CAWSGPALGQFNQPQHF. The CDR3 DNA reads TGTGCCTGGAGTGGCCCGGCATTGGGGCAGTTCAATCAGCCCCAGCATTTT.

This clone was seen at least ten times. The rearrangement joins TRBV30 to TRBJ2-7, with D possibly TRBD2 on 6 matching bases. Germline values: CDR1 GTSNPN, CDR2 SVGIG (reference sequence). V was shortened by 7 bases and J by 2 bases, with 12 bases between the two germline ends. This CDR3 is built from 12 residues. The CDR3 nucleotides read TGTGCCTCCTCTAGCGAAACCTACGAGCAGTACTTC. Translating gives CASSSETYEQYF.

The chain employs TRBV7-9 and TRBJ2-7; D is perhaps TRBD2 (5 bases). CDR1 is SEHNR and CDR2 is FQNEAQ in the germline V gene (reference sequence). This CDR3 spans 15 amino acids. V lost 5 bases and J 4 bases, leaving 18 bases between the germline ends. CDR3 amino acids: CASSNSPRTVYEQYF. The CDR3 DNA reads TGTGCCAGCAGCAACTCGCCACGGACTGTTTACGAGCAGTACTTC.

The V and J genes are TRBV5-1 and TRBJ2-3, with a possible D match to TRBD2 (5 bases). The CDR3 length is 15 residues. V was trimmed by 1 base and J by 0 bases, leaving 9 bases between them. Germline V gives CDR1 SGHRS, CDR2 YFSETQ. The CDR3 loop reads CASSLSRTSTDTQYF. The CDR3 nucleotides are TGCGCCAGCAGCTTGTCTAGGACTAGCACAGATACGCAGTATTTT.

In its sample, this clone was seen a few times. The V and J genes are TRBV7-8 and TRBJ1-3, with D possibly being TRBD1 (5 bases). The V end lost 1 base, the J end lost 2 bases, and 12 bases lay between the germline ends. Germline loops: CDR1 SGHVS, CDR2 FQNEAQ. The CDR3 loop spans 16 amino acids. The CDR3 region is CASSLGGGKAGNTIYF. As DNA, the CDR3 is TGTGCCAGCAGCTTAGGGGGGGGAAAAGCTGGAAACACCATATATTTT.

This clone was seen more than once but under ten times. This sequence joins TRBV5-1 and TRBJ1-6; possible D gene TRBD1, 6 bases. V was clipped by 3 bases and J by 6 bases, with 7 bases between them. Germline values: CDR1 SGHRS, CDR2 YFSETQ. CDR3 length: 13 amino acids. The CDR3 loop is CASSSDSNSPLHF. Here the CDR3 DNA reads TGCGCCAGCAGCTCGGACAGTAATTCACCCCTCCACTTT.

This rearrangement joins TRBV28 to TRBJ1-1; TRBD1 might be the D (6 bases). The CDR3 has 14 amino acids. The V end lost 8 bases, the J end lost 1 base, and 14 bases lay between the germline ends. Germline CDR1 is MDHEN and CDR2 is SYDVKM. The CDR3 protein is CASSQGGSNTEAFF. The CDR3, as DNA: TGTGCCAGCTCACAGGGTGGATCGAACACTGAAGCTTTCTTT.

V gene TRBV6-5 combines with J gene TRBJ2-2, with 10 bases matching TRBD1. CDR3 length: 15 amino acids. V shed 7 bases and J 3 bases; nucleotides not matched to a gene: 5. Germline loops: CDR1 MNHEY, CDR2 SVGAGI. The CDR3 protein is CASTIGTGDTGELFF. The CDR3 DNA follows: TGTGCCAGCACCATAGGGACAGGGGACACCGGGGAGCTGTTTTTT.

This clone was detected only once. This rearrangement joins TRBV5-1 to TRBJ2-7, with 12 nucleotides matching TRBD2. Germline CDR1 and CDR2: SGHRS and YFSETQ. V gave up 2 bases and J gave up 4 bases; unmatched junction bases: 4. The length of the CDR3 is 15 residues. CDR3 DNA: TGCGCCAGCAGCTTTTCGACTAGCGGGAGTTACGAGCAGTACTTC. Translating gives CASSFSTSGSYEQYF.